The 20 T cell receptor beta chains given below trace back to one sample, sequenced in a study of shared clonotypes between healthy human individuals. The assay was immunoSEQ multiplex PCR, and TCRdb's table has in-frame clones only and misses some. This table holds under 2.5 million clones, roughly 90% found once. The specimen was naive CD4+ T cells from PBMCs. The subset denotes: CD45RA+ positively selected. The receptors here all came from a man between 18 and 35 years old in good health. Some clones in this sample may be carry-over from other donors' samples.

The chain carries TRBV28 and TRBJ2-5; D is uncertain. The CDR3 has 13 residues. Germline V gene lookup returns CDR1 MDHEN and CDR2 SYDVKM. V lost 2 bases, J lost 5 bases, and 9 bases lay in between. The DNA for the CDR3 is TGTGCCAGCAGTTTAGTTCAGAGGGAGACCCAGTACTTC. Amino acids: CASSLVQRETQYF.

This chain connects TRBV5-6 to TRBJ2-5; 9 nucleotides match TRBD2. V shed 1 base, J shed 2 bases, and the junction held 6 bases outside the gene matches. The CDR3 sequence is 16 residues long. Germline-derived CDR1 and CDR2 are SGHDT and YYEEEE. The CDR3 reads CASSLRLAELQETQYF. As DNA, the CDR3 is TGTGCCAGCAGCTTGAGACTAGCGGAGCTACAAGAGACCCAGTACTTC.

The rearrangement links TRBV18 to TRBJ2-3; TRBD2 aligns across 11 bases. The CDR3 length is 16 residues. Germline V gives CDR1 KGHSH, CDR2 LQKENI. J was trimmed by 3 bases and V by 3 bases; bases with no gene match: 5. The CDR3 sequence is CASSPWGTSGTDTQYF. CDR3 DNA sequence: TGTGCCAGCTCACCGTGGGGGACTAGCGGAACAGATACGCAGTATTTT.

This chain joins TRBV2 and TRBJ2-3, with a possible D match to TRBD2 (6 bases). The CDR3 runs to 16 residues. V was trimmed by 8 bases and J by 1 base, leaving 19 bases between them. Germline CDR1 reads SNHLY; CDR2 reads FYNNEI. Written as DNA, the CDR3 is TGTGCCAGCTCCCCTGGGGGGATCTGGGGCACAGATACGCAGTATTTT. Its protein is CASSPGGIWGTDTQYF.

V and J are TRBV2 and TRBJ2-2; 10 bases line up with TRBD1. CDR1 is SNHLY and CDR2 is FYNNEI in the germline V gene. The V gene end was trimmed by 7 bases and the J gene end by 7 bases; junction bases not matched to a gene: 12. The CDR3 extends over 16 amino acids. CDR3 sequence (DNA): TGTGCCAGCATTCCGGGACAGGGGCGCAGGGGCGGGGAGCTGTTTTTT. It yields the protein CASIPGQGRRGGELFF.

The chain is built from TRBV7-9 and TRBJ2-5, with 8 bases aligning to TRBD1. Per the germline V gene, CDR1 is SEHNR and CDR2 is FQNEAQ (reference sequence). The trim removed 0 bases at V and 5 bases at J, leaving 5 bases unmatched. This CDR3 spans 15 amino acids. The chain's CDR3 is CASSLAAGGRETQYF. The CDR3 coding sequence is TGTGCCAGCAGCTTAGCGGCAGGGGGCCGGGAGACCCAGTACTTC.

The chain combines TRBV6-5 with TRBJ1-3; D call uncertain. The V gene lost 2 bases and the J gene lost 10 bases, with 15 bases spanning the gap. This CDR3 has 14 residues. Germline CDR1 and CDR2: MNHEY and SVGAGI. Written as DNA, the CDR3 is TGTGCCAGCAGTTACGGGCCGGATATGAGAACCATATATTTT. It encodes CASSYGPDMRTIYF.

The chain uses TRBV10-1 and TRBJ1-6; unclear D gene. CDR1 is WNHNN, CDR2 SYGVQD, per germline (reference sequence). The CDR3 consists of 12 residues. V lost 2 bases and J 7 bases, leaving 3 bases between the germline ends. The CDR3 is CASSEGNSPLHF. CDR3 sequence (DNA): TGCGCCAGCAGTGAGGGGAATTCACCCCTCCACTTT.

The V call is TRBV28, the J call TRBJ2-4; D remains unclear. The CDR3 is 16 amino acids. Germline V gene lookup returns CDR1 MDHEN and CDR2 SYDVKM. Trimming left V 2 bases short and J 2 bases short, with 13 bases between. CDR3 DNA: TGTGCCAGCAGTTTAGGGCAGGCCGGCTCCAAAAACATTCAGTACTTC. This codes for CASSLGQAGSKNIQYF.

This clone was seen a single time. The chain combines TRBV6-5 with TRBJ2-2; maybe TRBD2 (6 bases). The CDR3 sequence is 13 residues long. The ends were cut back, 6 bases at V and 4 bases at J, with 9 bases in the middle. Germline V gene sequence: CDR1 MNHEY, CDR2 SVGAGI. The CDR3, as DNA: TGTGCCAGCAGCGACGGGGGCACCGGGGAGCTGTTTTTT. It is translated as CASSDGGTGELFF.

The J gene is TRBJ1-6, the V gene TRBV30; D remains ambiguous. The length of the CDR3 is 15 residues. V lost 2 bases and J 7 bases, leaving 15 bases between the germline ends. Germline lookup yields CDR1 GTSNPN and CDR2 SVGIG (reference sequence). The CDR3 spells CAWSPPTMRNSPLHF. DNA for the CDR3: TGTGCCTGGAGTCCCCCGACAATGAGGAATTCACCCCTCCACTTT. The whole variable domain, filled in from reference TRBV30 and TRBJ1-6, reads SQTIHQWPATLVQPVGSPLSLECTVEGTSNPNLYWYRQAAGRGLQLLFYSVGIGQISSEVPQNLSASRPQDRQFILSSKKLLLSDSGFYLCAWSPPTMRNSPLHFGNGTRLTVT.

The chain links TRBV19 to TRBJ2-3, with D possibly matching TRBD1 (6 bases). V lost 7 bases and J lost 0, with 11 bases in between. Looked up from germline, CDR1 is LNHDA and CDR2 is SQIVND (reference sequence). This CDR3 has 14 amino acids. CDR3: CASNPTGSTDTQYF. The CDR3 coding sequence is TGTGCCAGTAACCCGACAGGTAGCACAGATACGCAGTATTTT. The entire variable domain, with the rest obtained from reference TRBV19 and TRBJ2-3, is as follows: DGGITQSPKYLFRKEGQNVTLSCEQNLNHDAMYWYRQDPGQGLRLIYYSQIVNDFQKGDIAEGYSVSREKKESFPLTVTSAQKNPTAFYLCASNPTGSTDTQYFGPGTRLTVL.

The J gene is TRBJ2-6, the V gene TRBV19, with D hard to call. CDR3 length: 11 amino acids. Germline CDR1 and CDR2: LNHDA and SQIVND (reference sequence). The CDR3 sequence is CASSAANVLTF. DNA for the CDR3: TGTGCTTCCTCAGCCGCCAACGTCCTGACTTTC.

V and J are TRBV7-9 and TRBJ2-7; a weak D match, TRBD1 (5 bases). The CDR3 runs to 13 residues. The V and J ends lost 6 bases and 2 bases respectively, with 11 bases between them. Germline assignment: CDR1 SEHNR and CDR2 FQNEAQ (reference sequence). For the CDR3, the DNA is TGTGCCAGCAGACTAACAGGTACCTACGAGCAGTACTTC. Its translation: CASRLTGTYEQYF.

The CDR3 loop is CAAKDGNYGYTF. DNA for the CDR3: TGTGCCGCAAAGGACGGGAACTATGGCTACACCTTC. The V and J genes are TRBV19 and TRBJ1-2; no definite D call. CDR3 size: 12 residues. Germline CDR1 and CDR2: LNHDA and SQIVND (reference sequence). V shed 11 bases and J shed 2 bases, with 12 bases lying between them.

The rearrangement joins TRBV28 to TRBJ1-2; the D gene is possibly TRBD1 (6 bases). Germline V gene data show CDR1 as MDHEN and CDR2 as SYDVKM. V was cut by 2 bases and J by 0 bases, with 16 bases left in between. CDR3 length: 17 amino acids. The CDR3 is CASSLEGGPLANYGYTF. The DNA for the CDR3 is TGTGCCAGCAGTTTAGAGGGGGGACCATTAGCTAACTATGGCTACACCTTC.

The chain recombines TRBV28 with TRBJ2-1; tentative D call: TRBD1 (6 bases). Deletions cut 2 bases from V and 5 bases from J, with 10 bases between. The CDR3 length is 14 residues. Germline CDR1 is MDHEN and CDR2 is SYDVKM. In nucleotides, the CDR3 is TGTGCCAGCAGTTTAGGACAGTACCACAATGAGCAGTTCTTC. Translating gives CASSLGQYHNEQFF.

The chain employs TRBV11-2 and TRBJ2-1; TRBD2 agrees at 9 bases. Trimming cost V 2 bases and J 7 bases; bases outside gene matches: 6. Germline values: CDR1 SGHAT, CDR2 FQNNGV. This CDR3 is 15 amino acids long. For the CDR3, the DNA is TGTGCCAGCAGCTTACTAAGCGGGAGGTCGAATGAGCAGTTCTTC. Translating it yields CASSLLSGRSNEQFF.

The CDR3 nucleotides read TGTGCCAGCTCACCTGCCAGGGCAGCAGAGACCCAGTACTTC. It specifies CASSPARAAETQYF. V and J are TRBV18 and TRBJ2-5, with D perhaps TRBD1 (5 bases). The CDR3 loop spans 14 amino acids. Germline V gene sequence: CDR1 KGHSH, CDR2 LQKENI. V dropped 3 bases and J dropped 4 bases, with 12 bases sitting between them. Using reference TRBV18 and TRBJ2-5 for the parts outside the CDR3, the full variable domain is NAGVMQNPRHLVRRRGQEARLRCSPMKGHSHVYWYRQLPEEGLKFMVYLQKENIIDESGMPKERFSAEFPKEGPSILRIQQVVRGDSAAYFCASSPARAAETQYFGPGTRLLVL.

In its sample, this clone was seen once. This chain joins TRBV18 and TRBJ2-1; D is perhaps TRBD2 (6 bases). This CDR3 contains 11 residues. V dropped 6 bases and J dropped 8 bases, with 8 bases sitting between them. CDR1 and CDR2 from the germline V gene are KGHSH and LQKENI. The CDR3 protein is CASSGTDEQFF. In DNA, the CDR3 is TGTGCCAGCTCGGGGACTGATGAGCAGTTCTTC.